Below are 12 T cell receptor beta chains sequenced from a single sample in a study of sequential checkpoint blockade in melanoma. TCRdb keeps only in-frame clones here, not all; method: immunoSEQ multiplex PCR. The data hold approximately 40,000 clones, with 86% observed a single time. Noted treatment: randomized to nivolumab then ipilimumab (arm A) or the reverse (arm B). The sample in question was CD8+ T cells sorted from blood (inferred from file names), obtained from a patient given nivolumab and ipilimumab in sequence. Receptor source: a human donor with melanoma.

Comment on this clone: The junction shows a germline mismatch at one end, possibly a read error. This chain joins TRBV19 and TRBJ1-2; TRBD1 agrees at 9 bases. The CDR3 length is 17 residues. Germline CDR1 LNHDA, CDR2 SQIVND (reference sequence). This CDR3 is CANSTRDRARTNYGYTF. CDR3 sequence (DNA): TGTGCCAATAGTACGCGGGACAGGGCTAGGACTAACTATGGCTACACCTTC.

This clone was seen only a few times. This sequence joins TRBV27 and TRBJ2-7, with D perhaps matching TRBD2 (6 bases). V was shortened by 3 bases and J by 2 bases, with 11 bases between the two germline ends. The CDR3 sequence is 14 residues long. CDR1 MNHEY and CDR2 SMNVEV come from the germline V gene (reference sequence). In nucleotides, the CDR3 is TGTGCCAGCAGTTTCGGGACTCATGCCTACGAGCAGTACTTC. It specifies CASSFGTHAYEQYF.

This clone has a single count. This chain connects TRBV29-1 to TRBJ2-2, with 7 bases fitting TRBD2. Trimming removed 6 bases from V and 1 base from J; junction bases left unmatched: 2. Germline assignment: CDR1 SQVTM and CDR2 ANQGSEA. The CDR3 contains 13 residues. The DNA for the CDR3 is TGCAGCGTAGCGGGGATGAACACCGGGGAGCTGTTTTTT. Protein sequence: CSVAGMNTGELFF.

The chain carries TRBV19 and TRBJ2-7, with 10 bases fitting TRBD1. V shed 5 bases and J 2 bases; nucleotides not matched to a gene: 3. CDR3 length: 14 amino acids. The germline V gene encodes CDR1 LNHDA and CDR2 SQIVND (reference sequence). DNA of the CDR3: TGTGCCAGTAGTGACAGGGGGCGTCCCTACGAGCAGTACTTC. Its protein product is CASSDRGRPYEQYF.

On this clone: Because the CDR3's place on the DNA is in doubt, the DNA is left out and the CDR3 is given as listed by TCRdb. The chain couples TRBV27 to TRBJ1-5; the DNA was not used to check the table's D call, TRBD1. CDR1 is MNHEY, CDR2 SMNVEV, per germline (reference sequence). Ends included, the CDR3 has 13 residues. CDR3 loop: CASSLAVDQPQHF.

The J gene is TRBJ1-5, the V gene TRBV19; 7 bases are a match to TRBD1. The CDR3 sequence is 16 residues long. CDR1 and CDR2 from the germline V gene are LNHDA and SQIVND (reference sequence). V trimming: 5 bases; J trimming: 6 bases; junction bases outside the gene matches: 13. The CDR3 bases are TGTGCCAGTAGTCTCCGCCCAACAGGGGCGGCTCAGCCCCAGCATTTT. Translated, it gives CASSLRPTGAAQPQHF.

This sequence joins TRBV2 and TRBJ2-2, with TRBD1 matching over 8 bases. The CDR3 is 14 amino acids. Germline values: CDR1 SNHLY, CDR2 FYNNEI. Trimming took 7 bases from V and 6 from J; bases not matched to a gene: 7. DNA of the CDR3: TGTGCCAGCACCCGGGACAGGCTGCCCGGGGAGCTGTTTTTT. Protein product: CASTRDRLPGELFF.

This clone showed up just a few times. This chain uses TRBV27 with TRBJ1-2; 11 bases are a match to TRBD1. With V trimmed by 0 bases and J by 7 bases, 4 bases remained unmatched. The CDR3 extends over 15 amino acids. Germline V lookup: CDR1 MNHEY, CDR2 SMNVEV (reference sequence). CDR3 amino acids: CASSLSGTGGIGYTF. In nucleotides, the CDR3 is TGTGCCAGCAGTTTATCGGGGACAGGGGGTATTGGCTACACCTTC.

This clone was detected a few times. The V gene is TRBV9, the J gene TRBJ2-3; D perhaps matches TRBD2 (6 bases). CDR1 is SGDLS and CDR2 is YYNGEE in the germline V gene. Trimming took 0 bases from V and 6 from J, leaving 14 bases between them. This CDR3 is 15 amino acids long. The chain's CDR3 is CASSVEGGRGDTQYF. The CDR3 coding sequence is TGTGCCAGCAGCGTAGAGGGAGGCCGTGGCGATACGCAGTATTTT.

This sequence joins TRBV2 and TRBJ2-1; tentative D call: TRBD2 (6 bases). There are 14 residues in the CDR3. The V and J ends lost 11 bases and 5 bases respectively, with 19 bases between them. Germline-derived CDR1 and CDR2 are SNHLY and FYNNEI. The CDR3 sequence: CAGWLASAHNEQFF. The CDR3, as DNA: TGTGCCGGCTGGTTGGCTAGCGCCCACAATGAGCAGTTCTTC.

The chain employs TRBV27 and TRBJ1-1; D gene unclear. V was shortened by 6 bases and J by 2 bases, with 10 bases between the two germline ends. The CDR3 has 13 amino acids. Germline V lookup: CDR1 MNHEY, CDR2 SMNVEV (reference sequence). In DNA form, the CDR3 reads TGTGCCAGCAGAGAGATACTTAACACTGAAGCTTTCTTT. Encoded protein: CASREILNTEAFF.

The DNA for the CDR3 is TGTGCCAGCAGCTTAGGCGGGACTAACTATGGCTACACCTTC. Its translation is CASSLGGTNYGYTF. The chain has TRBV7-8 and TRBJ1-2; D not certain. CDR1 is SGHVS, CDR2 FQNEAQ, per germline. This CDR3 is 14 amino acids long. Between the trimmed V and J ends, which lost 1 base and 0 bases, there was a span of 6 bases.